These T cell receptor beta chains were read from a single sample in a study of T cell repertoires in cytomegalovirus infection. Antigen specificity for these receptors is unknown. MiXCR, run by TCRdb on the reads, gives a single entry per CDR3 protein. The data contain some 350,000 distinct CDR3 sequences, around 29% of them singletons. Here the sequenced sample was cultured PBMCs, taken from culture after CMV antigen stimulation. The receptors were gathered from a human donor in good health (CMV status not recorded). Some clones in this sample may be carry-over from other donors' samples. Each CDR3 is given with its conserved first and last residue. Each record gives: D gene, V gene, J gene, clone size, CDR3 length, CDR3 protein, CDR3 DNA. A D gene is named only where the DNA matches it firmly. Expanded clones are given a class, and other clones once, few, many or no size at all.

>TRBD2|TRBV20-1|TRBJ2-5|-|14
CSARAGTSGETQYF
TGCAGTGCTAGAGCTGGGACTAGCGGGGAGACCCAGTACTTC
>-|TRBV5-1|TRBJ1-5|-|15
CASSLTGFSNQPQHF
TGCGCCAGCAGCTTGACCGGATTTAGCAATCAGCCCCAGCATTTT
>-|TRBV27|TRBJ1-2|-|14
CASSLSGSYYGYTF
TGTGCCAGCAGTTTATCGGGCAGCTACTATGGCTACACCTTC
>TRBD2|TRBV7-6|TRBJ2-3|-|17
CASSPGLAGEVTDTQYF
TGTGCCAGCAGCCCGGGACTAGCGGGAGAGGTTACAGATACGCAGTATTTT
>-|TRBV29-1|TRBJ2-3|-|12
CSSSPSTDTQYF
TGCAGCTCTTCCCCTAGCACAGATACGCAGTATTTT
>-|TRBV5-4|TRBJ2-5|few|15
CASSPEGRGQETQYF
TGTGCCAGCAGCCCGGAGGGAAGGGGCCAAGAGACCCAGTACTTC
>-|TRBV7-6|TRBJ2-1|few|15
CASSLNSPRGHEQFF
TGTGCCAGCAGCTTAAATAGCCCCCGAGGGCATGAGCAGTTCTTC
>-|TRBV5-4|TRBJ2-5|-|15
CASSLDRTTGETQYF
TGTGCCAGCAGCTTGGATAGGACGACCGGAGAGACCCAGTACTTC
>-|TRBV12-3/TRBV12-4|TRBJ1-4|-|14
CASSPPGINEKLFF
TGTGCCAGCAGCCCCCCAGGAATTAATGAAAAACTGTTTTTT
>-|TRBV4-1|TRBJ2-7|many|17
CASSQEVGASSAHEQYF
TGCGCCAGCAGCCAAGAGGTGGGCGCTAGTTCCGCCCACGAGCAGTACTTC
>-|TRBV11-2|TRBJ2-5|few|16
CASSPGERADQETQYF
TGTGCCAGCAGCCCAGGGGAAAGAGCGGATCAAGAGACCCAGTACTTC
>-|TRBV7-2|TRBJ2-7|few|11
CASSTGREQYF
TGTGCCAGCAGCACCGGGCGGGAGCAGTACTTC
>TRBD2|TRBV27|TRBJ2-7|-|17
CASSHGTSGSRPYEQCF
TGTGCCAGCAGTCACGGGACTAGCGGGAGTAGACCCTACGAGCAGTGCTTC
>TRBD1|TRBV7-6|TRBJ2-1|-|15
CASSSTTGGYNEQFF
TGTGCCAGCAGCTCGACAACAGGGGGCTACAATGAGCAGTTCTTC
>-|TRBV19|TRBJ1-1|-|14
CASSRGNGGSEAFF
TGTGCCAGTAGCCGGGGTAACGGGGGATCTGAAGCTTTCTTT
>-|TRBV30|TRBJ2-1|many|12
CAWTPSYNEQFF
TGTGCCTGGACCCCCAGCTACAATGAGCAGTTCTTC
>-|TRBV7-2|TRBJ1-6|few|16
CASSSTGLSYNSPLHF
TGTGCCAGCAGCTCGACAGGTCTCTCCTATAATTCACCCCTCCACTTT
>TRBD2|TRBV7-3|TRBJ2-7|many|15
CASSLSGSAGNEQYF
TGTGCCAGCAGCCTTAGCGGGAGTGCCGGGAACGAGCAGTACTTC
>-|TRBV18|TRBJ2-5|few|15
CASSPGNREFATQYF
TGTGCCAGCTCCCCGGGGAACAGGGAGTTTGCGACCCAGTACTTC
>TRBD2|TRBV11-2|TRBJ2-1|many|16
CASSPSTSRTPNEQFF
TGTGCCAGCAGCCCGTCGACTAGCCGCACACCCAATGAGCAGTTCTTC
>TRBD2|TRBV12-3/TRBV12-4|TRBJ2-2|few|15
CASSNLAGRTGELFF
TGTGCCAGCAGTAACCTAGCGGGACGCACCGGGGAGCTGTTTTTT
>-|TRBV5-4|TRBJ2-3|many|13
CAGLEISTDTQYF
TGTGCCGGCCTAGAGATCTCCACAGATACGCAGTATTTT
>TRBD2|TRBV3-1|TRBJ2-3|-|15
CASSQSGLVTDTQYF
TGTGCCAGCAGCCAGAGCGGACTAGTCACAGATACGCAGTATTTT
>-|TRBV28|TRBJ1-1|-|12
CATVGTTTEAFF
TGTGCCACTGTCGGGACGACCACTGAAGCTTTCTTT
>TRBD1|TRBV5-4|TRBJ1-3|few|16
CASSLGPTGLRPTIYF
TGTGCCAGCAGCTTGGGACCGACAGGGCTAAGGCCCACCATATATTTT
>-|TRBV10-3|TRBJ2-2|few|15
CAISEDIRNTGELFF
TGTGCCATCAGTGAAGACATTCGGAACACCGGGGAGCTGTTTTTT
>TRBD2|TRBV6-6|TRBJ2-3|-|17
CASNSGGGGGSTDTQYF
TGTGCCAGCAATAGCGGGGGGGGCGGGGGGAGCACAGATACGCAGTATTTT
>-|TRBV12-3/TRBV12-4|TRBJ2-6|-|13
CASTRAGANVLTF
TGTGCCAGCACCCGGGCCGGGGCCAACGTCCTGACTTTC
>-|TRBV7-9|TRBJ2-1|few|15
CASTPRRETPDEQFF
TGTGCCAGCACCCCGAGGAGGGAGACCCCCGATGAGCAGTTCTTC
>-|TRBV7-6|TRBJ2-7|-|13
CASSLAGAGRINF
TGTGCCAGCAGCTTAGCGGGCGCAGGACGGATTAACTTC
>TRBD1|TRBV2|TRBJ2-1|-|13
CASSSGTGTEQFF
TGTGCCAGCAGCTCCGGGACAGGGACAGAGCAGTTCTTC